This paragraph reports one TCR beta chain. The target antigen is unknown. The sample comes from a study of OX40 agonist ivuxolimab in advanced cancers. Study in general: Three patients showed partial responses: one hepatocellular carcinoma and two cutaneous melanoma cases. Findings and limits, study-wide: Dosing at 0.1 to 3.0 mg/kg was accompanied by clonal expansion of CD4+ and CD8+ blood T cells by week 6. On average, CD8+ T cells showed a greater number of expanded clones than CD4+. Expanded peripheral T cells had an undetermined antigen specificity.

The table came from immunoSEQ multiplex PCR; TCRdb's copy has only in-frame clones and leaves some out. The top ten clones hold less than 0.2% of a sample with about 84,000 clones, 89% of them seen once. CDR3 length: 15 amino acids. The ends were cut back, 5 bases at V and 0 bases at J, with 12 bases in the middle. Germline V gives CDR1 SGHTA, CDR2 FQGTGA. Sequenced material: CD4+ or CD8+ T cells sorted from blood, taken in a trial of the OX40 agonist ivuxolimab. V is TRBV7-3 and J is TRBJ2-3; a possible D gene is TRBD1 (7 bases). The clonotype originates from an adult with an advanced solid tumor such as melanoma, head and neck, liver or kidney cancer. CDR3 region: CASSGRGDSTDTQYF. Here the CDR3 DNA reads TGTGCCAGCAGCGGCAGGGGGGATAGCACAGATACGCAGTATTTT.